The entry below describes one T cell receptor beta chain. Its antigen is unknown. The germline V and J ends were trimmed by 5 bases and 0 bases, with 19 bases remaining between them. The CDR3 sequence is 17 residues long. The germline V gene encodes CDR1 MNHNS and CDR2 SASEGT. This sample is part of a study of regulatory T cells. General study findings and limits: In CD3G-deficient patients, conventional CD4+ T cells were enriched for hydrophobic CDR3 residues at positions 6 and 7.

The PCR used 52 TRBV and 13 TRBJ primers. Here immunoSEQ multiplex PCR was the method, and the copy in TCRdb shows in-frame clones only, minus some. The data show over 25,000 clones, less than 95% seen once. Regulatory (CD25-high CD127-low) and conventional (CD25-low CD127-high) CD4+ T cells were sorted separately. This TCR was recovered from a person aged 18 to 35 with CD3G deficiency. This sequence joins TRBV6-1 and TRBJ2-5, with D perhaps matching TRBD1 or TRBD2 (6 bases each). The material sequenced was conventional CD4+ T cells sorted from blood. This CDR3 reads CASSQGGSPRYQETQYF. The CDR3 region has the DNA TGTGCCAGCAGTCAAGGGGGGAGTCCGCGGTACCAAGAGACCCAGTACTTC.